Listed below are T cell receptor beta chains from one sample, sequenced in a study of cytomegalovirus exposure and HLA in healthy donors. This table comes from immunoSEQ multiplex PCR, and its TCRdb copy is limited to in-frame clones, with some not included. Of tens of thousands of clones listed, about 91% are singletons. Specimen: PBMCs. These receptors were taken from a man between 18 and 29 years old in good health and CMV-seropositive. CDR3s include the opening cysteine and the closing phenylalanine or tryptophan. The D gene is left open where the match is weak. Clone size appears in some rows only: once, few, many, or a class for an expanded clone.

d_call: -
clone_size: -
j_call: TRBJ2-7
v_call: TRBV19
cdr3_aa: CASSIGQSYEQYF
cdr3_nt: TGTGCCAGTAGTATAGGGCAAAGCTACGAGCAGTACTTC

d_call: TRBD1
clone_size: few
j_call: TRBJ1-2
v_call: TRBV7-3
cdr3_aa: CASSPTGTGNYGYTF
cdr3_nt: TGTGCCAGCAGCCCAACCGGGACAGGGAACTATGGCTACACCTTC

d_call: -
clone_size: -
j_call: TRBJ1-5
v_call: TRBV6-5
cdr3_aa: CASRDRTNQPQHF
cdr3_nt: TGTGCCAGCAGAGACAGGACCAATCAGCCCCAGCATTTT

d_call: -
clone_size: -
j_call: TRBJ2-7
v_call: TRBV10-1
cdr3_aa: CASNKREQYF
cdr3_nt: TGCGCCAGCAATAAGAGGGAGCAGTACTTC

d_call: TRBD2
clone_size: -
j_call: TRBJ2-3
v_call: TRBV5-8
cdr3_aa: CASSLVVSGNTDTQYF
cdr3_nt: TGTGCCAGCAGCTTGGTTGTTAGCGGGAATACAGATACGCAGTATTTT

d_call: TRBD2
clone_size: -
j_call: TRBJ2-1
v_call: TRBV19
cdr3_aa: CASSPWTSGRPYNEQFF
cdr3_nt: TGTGCCAGTAGTCCTTGGACTAGCGGGAGGCCATACAATGAGCAGTTCTTC

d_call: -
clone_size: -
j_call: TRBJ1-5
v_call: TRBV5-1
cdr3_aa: CASSLKQDSNQPQHF
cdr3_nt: TGCGCCAGCAGCTTGAAACAGGACAGTAATCAGCCCCAGCATTTT

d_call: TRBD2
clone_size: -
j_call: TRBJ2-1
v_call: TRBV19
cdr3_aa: CASSTGTSGEQFF
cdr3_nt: TGTGCCAGTAGTACCGGGACTAGCGGGGAGCAGTTCTTC

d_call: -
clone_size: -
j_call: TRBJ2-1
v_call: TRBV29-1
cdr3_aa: CSVETLTLSYNEQFF
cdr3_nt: TGCAGCGTTGAAACCCTAACCCTCTCCTACAATGAGCAGTTCTTC

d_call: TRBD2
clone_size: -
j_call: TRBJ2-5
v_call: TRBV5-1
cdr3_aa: CASSFLAGVEETQYF
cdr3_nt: TGCGCCAGCTCTTTTCTAGCGGGGGTTGAAGAGACCCAGTACTTC

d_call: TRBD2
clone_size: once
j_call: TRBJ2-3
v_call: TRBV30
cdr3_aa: CAWSLAGVTDTQYF
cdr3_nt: TGTGCCTGGTCACTAGCGGGAGTCACAGATACGCAGTATTTT

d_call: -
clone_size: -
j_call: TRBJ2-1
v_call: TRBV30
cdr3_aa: CAPSSSYNEQFF
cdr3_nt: TGTGCCCCTTCTTCCTCCTACAATGAGCAGTTCTTC

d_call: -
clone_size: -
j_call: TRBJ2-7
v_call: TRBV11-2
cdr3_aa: CASSFRGYEQYF
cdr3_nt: TGTGCCAGCAGCTTTAGGGGCTACGAGCAGTACTTC

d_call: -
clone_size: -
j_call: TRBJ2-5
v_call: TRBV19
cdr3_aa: CASSIGAQETQYF
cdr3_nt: TGTGCCAGTAGTATTGGGGCCCAAGAGACCCAGTACTTC

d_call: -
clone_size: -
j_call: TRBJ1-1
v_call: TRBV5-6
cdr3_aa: CASSLAPTVNTEAFF
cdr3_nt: TGTGCCAGCAGCTTGGCCCCGACAGTTAACACTGAAGCTTTCTTT

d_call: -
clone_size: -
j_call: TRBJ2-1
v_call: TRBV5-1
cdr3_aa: CASSVNYNEQFF
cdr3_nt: TGCGCCAGCAGCGTAAACTACAATGAGCAGTTCTTC

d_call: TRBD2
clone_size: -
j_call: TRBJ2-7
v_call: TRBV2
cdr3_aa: CASSPRGSGRAGDEQYF
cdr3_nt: TGTGCCAGCAGCCCCCGGGGTAGCGGGAGGGCCGGTGACGAGCAGTACTTC

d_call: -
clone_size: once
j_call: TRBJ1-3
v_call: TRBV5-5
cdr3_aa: CASSSGLGGNTIYF
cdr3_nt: TGTGCCAGCAGCTCAGGGCTAGGTGGAAACACCATATATTTT

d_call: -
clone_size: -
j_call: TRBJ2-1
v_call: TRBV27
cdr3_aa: CASSPHSGWQFF
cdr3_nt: TGTGCCAGCAGTCCTCATTCAGGGTGGCAGTTCTTC

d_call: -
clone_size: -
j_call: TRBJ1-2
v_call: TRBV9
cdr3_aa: CASSVEDSYGYTF
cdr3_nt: TGTGCCAGCAGCGTAGAGGACAGCTATGGCTACACCTTC

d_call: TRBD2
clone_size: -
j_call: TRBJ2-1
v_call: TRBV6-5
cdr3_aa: CASSYSGLAGSNEQFF
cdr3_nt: TGTGCCAGCAGTTACTCGGGACTAGCGGGGTCCAATGAGCAGTTCTTC

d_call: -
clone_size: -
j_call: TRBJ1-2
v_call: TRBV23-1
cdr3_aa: CASRLVGVMGSGYGYTF
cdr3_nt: TGCGCCAGCAGGCTAGTCGGGGTGATGGGATCTGGCTATGGCTACACCTTC

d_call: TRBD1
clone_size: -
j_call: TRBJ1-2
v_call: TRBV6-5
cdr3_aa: CASRQGIYGYTF
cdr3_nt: TGTGCCAGCAGACAGGGGATCTATGGCTACACCTTC

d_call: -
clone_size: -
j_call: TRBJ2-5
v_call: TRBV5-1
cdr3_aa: CASRHKTIQETQYF
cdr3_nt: TGCGCCAGCAGACATAAAACGATCCAAGAGACCCAGTACTTC